This T cell receptor (beta chain) came from a study of blood T cell repertoires in COVID-19. Data came from immunoSEQ multiplex PCR; TCRdb stores just in-frame clones and leaves some out. The table shows some 220,000 clones, with 80% to 90% occurring only once. This receptor was obtained from a man aged 50 or older with active or convalescent COVID-19. Material for sequencing was peripheral blood.

This chain's CDR3 is CASSLYSYNEQFF. The CDR3 DNA follows: TGTGCCAGCAGCCTATACTCCTACAATGAGCAGTTCTTC. This chain links TRBV7-3 with TRBJ2-1, with D unclear. Trimming cost V 5 bases and J 0 bases, with 5 bases left between them. Germline CDR1 and CDR2: SGHTA and FQGTGA. This CDR3 has 13 residues.